Below, one TCR beta chain is given with its context. Its antigen is unknown. The entry originates in a study of cytomegalovirus exposure and HLA in healthy donors. Turning to the study itself: Approximately 180 million T cells yielded 90 million to 130 million unique TCR beta sequences, as an earlier analysis found. General study findings and limits: A later analysis associated some 16,000 TCR beta sequences with HLA alleles at a 0.05 false discovery rate. A later analysis revealed that TCR association rates differed between HLA loci, peaking at DRB1 and bottoming out at HLA-C.

PCR amplification relied on 60 Vbeta primers (plus 13 Jbeta primers). Assay: immunoSEQ multiplex PCR; the TCRdb copy retains only in-frame clones and omits some. The table lists roughly 120,000 clones, 70% to 85% of them singletons. The germline V gene has CDR1 LGHNA and CDR2 YSLEER. The V segment lost 4 bases and the J segment 2 bases; nucleotides outside the gene matches: 6. The CDR3 is 18 residues long. Sequences were obtained from PBMCs. The sequence was obtained from a woman in her forties in good health and CMV-seropositive. V is TRBV4-3 and J is TRBJ2-1, with 15 bases aligning to TRBD2. DNA for the CDR3: TGCGCCAGCAGCCTTCGGACTAGCGGGGGGGCTGCCTACAATGAGCAGTTCTTC. Translated: CASSLRTSGGAAYNEQFF.